This TCR beta chain was sequenced for a study of beta chain features in type 1 diabetes. Study results and caveats: TCRB CDR3s were moderately but significantly shorter in Type 1 diabetes patients in all four CD4+ subsets.

The entirety of the isolated RNA underwent reverse transcription, so expressed TCRB transcripts were sequenced. Sequencing was performed with immunoSEQ multiplex PCR; in TCRdb, only in-frame clones are kept and a portion is missing. The sample yields a few hundred thousand clones, roughly 11% seen once. On this clone: Its specificity is unknown.

The V end lost 8 bases, the J end lost 0 bases, and 5 bases lay between the germline ends. Germline CDR1 reads ENHRY; CDR2 reads SYGVKD. The CDR3 runs 12 residues. This sequence originates from a woman under 40 in good health. The specimen was naive CD4+ T cells from blood. This rearrangement joins TRBV10-3 to TRBJ1-5; D is unclear. The CDR3 is CAIADSNQPQHF. Here the CDR3 DNA reads TGTGCCATCGCAGATAGCAATCAGCCCCAGCATTTT.